Below, 5 T cell receptor beta chains from the same sample are listed, as sequenced in a study of blood T cell repertoires in COVID-19 (dated by TCRdb to the early 2020s). To prepare the library, the immunoSEQ multiplex PCR assay was applied. The clones in this table, taken by TCRdb from immuneACCESS, are in-frame only. Not every clone is retained; where verified, under half of the shortfall comes from an unresolved V gene, and the cause of the rest is unknown. The sample yields fewer than 250,000 clones; around four fifths were counted once. The top ten constitute approximately 2.9% of the sample. The sequencing sample was made of peripheral blood. These receptors all come from a man aged 50 to 60 with active or convalescent COVID-19.

The rearrangement joins TRBV11-2 to TRBJ2-7; D gene uncertain. The germline V gene has CDR1 SGHAT and CDR2 FQNNGV. This CDR3 spans 15 amino acids. Trimming left V 3 bases short and J 0 bases short, with 12 bases between. The CDR3 DNA reads as TGTGCCAGCAGCTTTCGATTTAGTGGCTCCTACGAGCAGTACTTC. Translation gives CASSFRFSGSYEQYF.

The chain joins TRBV20-1 to TRBJ2-1; 10 positions agree with TRBD2. Germline loops: CDR1 DFQATT, CDR2 SNEGSKA (reference sequence). The CDR3 is 15 amino acids. With 3 bases clipped from V and 4 bases from J, the junction kept 6 bases outside the gene matches. The CDR3 sequence is CSASESGRVYNEQFF. The CDR3 bases are TGCAGTGCTAGTGAAAGCGGGAGGGTTTACAATGAGCAGTTCTTC.

The rearrangement joins TRBV28 to TRBJ2-6, with 7 bases aligning to TRBD2. The ends lost 3 bases at V and 0 bases at J; junction bases unmatched: 8. Germline loops: CDR1 MDHEN, CDR2 SYDVKM. The CDR3 is 18 amino acids. Here the CDR3 reads CASSFSAGISSGANVLTF. CDR3 DNA sequence: TGTGCCAGCAGTTTCTCAGCGGGAATTAGCTCTGGGGCCAACGTCCTGACTTTC.

This rearrangement joins TRBV4-1 to TRBJ2-7; 10 bases fit TRBD1. J gave up 3 bases and V 0 bases, and 2 bases lay outside the gene matches. The CDR3 runs 15 residues. Looked up from germline, CDR1 is MGHRA and CDR2 is YSYEKL. CDR3 residues: CASSQEDRGIYEQYF. The DNA of the CDR3 is TGCGCCAGCAGCCAAGAGGACAGGGGGATCTACGAGCAGTACTTC.

The chain is built from TRBV19 and TRBJ2-7; 7 nucleotides align to TRBD1. Germline lookup yields CDR1 LNHDA and CDR2 SQIVND (reference sequence). Trimming at V came to 5 bases and at J to 7 bases, leaving 8 bases not matched to a gene. The CDR3 extends over 13 amino acids. Here the CDR3 reads CASSGQGVVEQYF. CDR3 DNA: TGTGCCAGTAGTGGCCAGGGGGTAGTAGAGCAGTACTTC.